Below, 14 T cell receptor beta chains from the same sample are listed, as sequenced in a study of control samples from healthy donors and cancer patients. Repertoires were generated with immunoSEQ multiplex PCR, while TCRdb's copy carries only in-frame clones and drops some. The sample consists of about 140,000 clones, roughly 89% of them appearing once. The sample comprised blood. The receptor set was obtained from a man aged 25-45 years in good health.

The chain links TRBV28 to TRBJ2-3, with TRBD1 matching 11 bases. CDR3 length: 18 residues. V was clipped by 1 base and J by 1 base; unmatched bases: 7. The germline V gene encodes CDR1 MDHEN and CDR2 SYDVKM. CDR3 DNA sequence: TGTGCCAGCAGTTTATTCGGGACAGGGGGTTCTCGCACAGATACGCAGTATTTT. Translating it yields CASSLFGTGGSRTDTQYF.

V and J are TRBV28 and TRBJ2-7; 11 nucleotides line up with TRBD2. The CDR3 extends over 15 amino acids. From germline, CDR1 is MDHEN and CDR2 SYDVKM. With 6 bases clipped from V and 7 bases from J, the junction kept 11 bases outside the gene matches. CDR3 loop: CASSSPLAGGGEQYF. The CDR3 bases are TGTGCCAGCAGCTCTCCCCTAGCGGGAGGCGGTGAGCAGTACTTC.

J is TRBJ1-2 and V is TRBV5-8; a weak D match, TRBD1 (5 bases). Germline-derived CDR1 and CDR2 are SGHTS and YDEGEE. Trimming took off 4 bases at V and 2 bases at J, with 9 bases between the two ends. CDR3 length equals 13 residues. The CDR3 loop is CASSPDRNYGYTF. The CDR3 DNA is TGTGCCAGCAGCCCCGACAGAAACTATGGCTACACCTTC.

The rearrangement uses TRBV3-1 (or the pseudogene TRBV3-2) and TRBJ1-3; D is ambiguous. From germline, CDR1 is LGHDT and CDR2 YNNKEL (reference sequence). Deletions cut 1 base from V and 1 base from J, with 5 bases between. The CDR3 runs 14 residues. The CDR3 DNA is TGTGCCAGCAGCCAAGGGGGTTCTGGAAACACCATATATTTT. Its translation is CASSQGGSGNTIYF.

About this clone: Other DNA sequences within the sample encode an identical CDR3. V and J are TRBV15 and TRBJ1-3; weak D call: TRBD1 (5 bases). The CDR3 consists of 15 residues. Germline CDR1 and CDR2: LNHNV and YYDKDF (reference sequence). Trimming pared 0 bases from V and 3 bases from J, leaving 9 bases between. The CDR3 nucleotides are TGTGCCACCAGCAGAGATCGTCAGGGTGGAAACACCATATATTTT. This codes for CATSRDRQGGNTIYF.

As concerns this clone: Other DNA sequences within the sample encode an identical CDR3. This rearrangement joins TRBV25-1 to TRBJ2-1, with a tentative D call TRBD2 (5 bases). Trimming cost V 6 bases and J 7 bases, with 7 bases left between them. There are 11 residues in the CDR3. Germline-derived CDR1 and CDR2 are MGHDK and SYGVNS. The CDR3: CASSRGNEQFF. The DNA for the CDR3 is TGTGCCAGCAGCCGAGGGAATGAGCAGTTCTTC.

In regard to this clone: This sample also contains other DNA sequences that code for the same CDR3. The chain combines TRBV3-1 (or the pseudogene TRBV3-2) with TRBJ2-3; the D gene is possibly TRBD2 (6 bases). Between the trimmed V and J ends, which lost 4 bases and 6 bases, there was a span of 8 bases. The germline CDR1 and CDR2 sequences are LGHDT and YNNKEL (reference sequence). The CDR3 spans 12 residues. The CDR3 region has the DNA TGTGCCAGCAGCCGGGGGGAGGATACGCAGTATTTT. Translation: CASSRGEDTQYF.

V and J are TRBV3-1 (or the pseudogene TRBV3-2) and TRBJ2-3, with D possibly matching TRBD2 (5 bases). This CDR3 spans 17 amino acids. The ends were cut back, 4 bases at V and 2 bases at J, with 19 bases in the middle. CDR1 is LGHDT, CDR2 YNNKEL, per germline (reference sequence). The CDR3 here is CASSLAQRLTYTDTQYF. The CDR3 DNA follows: TGTGCCAGCAGCCTGGCCCAGCGACTAACATACACAGATACGCAGTATTTT.

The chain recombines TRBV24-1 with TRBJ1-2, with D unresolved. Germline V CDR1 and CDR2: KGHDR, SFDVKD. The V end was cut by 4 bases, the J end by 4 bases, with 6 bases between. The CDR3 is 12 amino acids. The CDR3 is CATSDSFYGYTF. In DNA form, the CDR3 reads TGTGCCACCAGTGACAGTTTCTATGGCTACACCTTC.

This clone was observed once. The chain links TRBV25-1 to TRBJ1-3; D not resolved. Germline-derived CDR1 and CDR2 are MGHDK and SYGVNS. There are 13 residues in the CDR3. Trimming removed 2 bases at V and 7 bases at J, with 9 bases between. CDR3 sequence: CASSEGVRNTIYF. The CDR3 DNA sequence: TGTGCCAGCAGTGAAGGCGTAAGGAACACCATATATTTT.

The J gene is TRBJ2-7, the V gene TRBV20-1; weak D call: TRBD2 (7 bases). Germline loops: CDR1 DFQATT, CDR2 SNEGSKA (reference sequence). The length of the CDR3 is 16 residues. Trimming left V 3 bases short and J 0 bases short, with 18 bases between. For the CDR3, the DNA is TGCAGTGCTAGTTCCCGGGGGGCGGATTCCTCCTACGAGCAGTACTTC. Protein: CSASSRGADSSYEQYF.

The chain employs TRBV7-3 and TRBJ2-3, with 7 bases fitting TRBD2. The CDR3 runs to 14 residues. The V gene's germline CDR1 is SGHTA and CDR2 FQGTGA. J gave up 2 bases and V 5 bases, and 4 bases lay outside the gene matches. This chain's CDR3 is CASSPSGDTDTQYF. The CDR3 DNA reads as TGTGCCAGCAGCCCGAGCGGGGACACAGATACGCAGTATTTT.

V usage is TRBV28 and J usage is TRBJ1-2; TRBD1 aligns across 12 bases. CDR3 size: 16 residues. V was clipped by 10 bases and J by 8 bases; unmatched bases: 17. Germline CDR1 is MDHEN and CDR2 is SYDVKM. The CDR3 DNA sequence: TGTGCCACCGAATTGGGAACGGGACAGGGGGCGGGAGGCTACACCTTC. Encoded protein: CATELGTGQGAGGYTF.

As DNA, the CDR3 is TGCGCCAGCAGCCAATTGTGGGGCATCGGGGAGCTGTTTTTT. It translates to CASSQLWGIGELFF. J is TRBJ2-2 and V is TRBV4-1; D is possibly TRBD1 (5 bases). The germline CDR1 and CDR2 sequences are MGHRA and YSYEKL. Trimming removed 2 bases from V and 7 bases from J, with 11 bases in between. The length of the CDR3 is 14 residues.